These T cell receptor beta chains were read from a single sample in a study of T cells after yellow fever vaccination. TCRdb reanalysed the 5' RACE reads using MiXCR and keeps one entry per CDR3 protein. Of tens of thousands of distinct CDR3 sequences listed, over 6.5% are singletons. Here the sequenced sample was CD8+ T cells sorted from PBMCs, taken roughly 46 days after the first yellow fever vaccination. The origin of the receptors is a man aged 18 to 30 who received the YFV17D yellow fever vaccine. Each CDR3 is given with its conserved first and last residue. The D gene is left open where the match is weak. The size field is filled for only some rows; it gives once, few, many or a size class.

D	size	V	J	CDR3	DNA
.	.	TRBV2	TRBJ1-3	CASSQTTIYRQQFSGNTIYF	TGTGCCAGCAGTCAAACCACAATCTACCGACAGCAATTCTCTGGAAACACCATATATTTT
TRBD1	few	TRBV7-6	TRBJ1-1	CASSGGAGNTEAFF	TGTGCCAGCTCAGGGGGCGCAGGGAACACTGAAGCTTTCTTT
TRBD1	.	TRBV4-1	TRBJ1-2	CASSQVGGTGAYYGYTF	TGCGCCAGCAGCCAAGTGGGAGGGACAGGAGCCTACTATGGCTACACCTTC
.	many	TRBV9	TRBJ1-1	CASSVVPGPEAFF	TGTGCCAGCAGCGTAGTCCCGGGACCTGAAGCTTTCTTT